The following is a TCR beta chain sequence with its context. No antigen is known for it. One end of the junction fails to match germline, which may point to a read error. This CDR3 has 14 amino acids. In germline, CDR1 is LGHNA, CDR2 YSLEER. The template was RNA from unsorted bulk tissue. The normal lung tissue was taken more than 3 cm from the tumor edge. This sample is part of a study of tumor and adjacent non-tumor tissue in lung cancer. Findings of the study overall: In normal lung, the top 100 clones were significantly more dominant than in tumor.

A modified ARM-PCR protocol with three rounds of nested PCR amplified TCRbeta. TCRdb re-analysed the multiplex PCR reads in MiXCR, keeping a single row per CDR3 protein. The data show around 80,000 distinct CDR3 sequences, with more than 80% seen just once and 51% held by the top ten. Input material: distant non-tumor lung tissue. The TCR comes from a man between 60 and 75 years old with non-small cell lung cancer. The chain recombines TRBV4-3 with TRBJ2-7; 11 nucleotides agree with TRBD1. CDR3 protein: CASSQGDRGDEQYF. Written as DNA, the CDR3 is TGTGCCAGCAGCCAAGGGGACAGGGGGGACGAGCAGTACTTC.